This is a list of T cell receptor beta chains from one sample in a study of blood T cells in healthy people across ages. TCRdb ran MiXCR on the 5' RACE reads and lists one entry per CDR3 protein. Here the sample spans about 1,000,000 distinct CDR3 sequences, roughly 45% being singletons. Sequencing was carried out using blood. The receptors shown here come from a woman aged 60 to 75 in good health. Both conserved end residues are part of each CDR3. Fields, in order: J gene, clone size, D gene, V gene, CDR3 DNA, CDR3 protein. A D gene is named only where the DNA matches it firmly. Size tells how often a clone was seen (once, few, many) or the class of an expanded clone, and some rows leave it out.

TRBJ2-5 | - | - | TRBV3-1 | TGTGCCAGCAGCCACGAGCGGGTGGGAAAGGAGACCCAGTACTTC | CASSHERVGKETQYF
TRBJ2-1 | - | - | TRBV28 | TGTGCCAGCAGTCTACTGAGAGGAGGACTCTCTGAGCAGTTCTTC | CASSLLRGGLSEQFF
TRBJ1-2 | - | - | TRBV5-1 | TGCGCCAGCAGCGACACAGGATCCGATTATGGCTACACCTTC | CASSDTGSDYGYTF
TRBJ2-1 | few | - | TRBV6-1 | TGTGCCAGCAGAAAACAGCAATACAATGAGCAGTTCTTC | CASRKQQYNEQFF
TRBJ1-1 | - | - | TRBV27 | TGTGCCAGCAGTTTCGGGCACCGGAACACTGAAGCTTTCTTT | CASSFGHRNTEAFF
TRBJ2-1 | - | TRBD1 | TRBV6-2/TRBV6-3 | TGTGCCAGCAGACCGACAGGGGGTTTGAACAATGAGCAGTTCTTC | CASRPTGGLNNEQFF
TRBJ1-1 | - | - | TRBV7-2 | TGTGCCAGCAGCTTAGAGGCGACGGGGACCCGAGCTTTCTTT | CASSLEATGTRAFF
TRBJ2-3 | - | - | TRBV20-1 | TGCAGTGCTAGGTTAACAGCTAGCACAGATACGCAGTATTTT | CSARLTASTDTQYF
TRBJ2-5 | few | TRBD2 | TRBV3-1 | TGTGCCAGCAGCCAATCAGCGGGGTTCGGGCAAGAGACCCAGTACTTC | CASSQSAGFGQETQYF
TRBJ2-7 | - | TRBD2 | TRBV15 | TGTGCCACCAGCAGAGATGGGGCTAGCGGGAGTTACGAGCAGTACTTC | CATSRDGASGSYEQYF
TRBJ2-7 | - | TRBD2 | TRBV20-1 | TGCAGTGCCCTGAGCGGTGACAGCGGGAGCCACGAGCAGTACTTC | CSALSGDSGSHEQYF
TRBJ1-2 | - | TRBD1 | TRBV12-3/TRBV12-4 | TGTGCCAGCAGTACCAGACAGGGCCCTAATGGCTACACCTTC | CASSTRQGPNGYTF
TRBJ2-7 | - | TRBD2 | TRBV29-1 | TGCAGCGTGGAGGGACTAGCGGGAGTCGGGCGATGGAACGAGCAGTACTTC | CSVEGLAGVGRWNEQYF
TRBJ2-5 | - | - | TRBV29-1 | TGCAGCGAGACTGACCACCAAGAGACCCAGTACTTC | CSETDHQETQYF
TRBJ2-1 | few | TRBD2 | TRBV27 | TGTGCCAGCAGTTCCTTGGGCGGGGGTTACAATGAGCAGTTCTTC | CASSSLGGGYNEQFF
TRBJ1-5 | - | - | TRBV28 | TGTGCCAGCATTTCAGGTTTCAATCAGCCCCAGCATTTT | CASISGFNQPQHF
TRBJ2-5 | - | - | TRBV9 | TGTGCCAGCAGTCCGGGGGTGTTGGCCAGGGAGACCCAGTACTTC | CASSPGVLARETQYF
TRBJ2-6 | - | - | TRBV7-9 | TGCGCCAGCAGCCCGTCCCACTCTGGGGCCAACGTCCCGACTTTC | CASSPSHSGANVPTF
TRBJ2-7 | - | - | TRBV13 | TGTGCCAGCAGCCGTGGACTGCGCACCTACGAGCAGTACTTC | CASSRGLRTYEQYF
TRBJ1-2 | - | TRBD1 | TRBV20-1 | TGCAGTGCCCCGTTGGGGACAGCGCGCTATGGCTACACCTTC | CSAPLGTARYGYTF
TRBJ2-3 | few | - | TRBV15 | TGTGCCACCAGCAGAGTCCGGCTAGCGAGCACAGATACGCAGTATTTT | CATSRVRLASTDTQYF
TRBJ2-1 | - | - | TRBV3-1 | TGTGCCAGCAGCCAGGGCCCGCGGGTGCCCTACAATGAGCAGTTCTTC | CASSQGPRVPYNEQFF
TRBJ2-5 | - | - | TRBV10-3 | TGTGTCATCAGTGGAGGGGGAGAGACCCAGTACTTC | CVISGGGETQYF
TRBJ2-1 | few | - | TRBV24-1 | TGTGCCACCAGTGACTCCGACAGTTACAGCTACAATGAGCAGTTCTTC | CATSDSDSYSYNEQFF
TRBJ2-7 | - | - | TRBV3-1 | TGTGCCAGCAGCCGAAGACCAGCGACAGTAAATGAGCAGTACTTC | CASSRRPATVNEQYF
TRBJ1-5 | few | - | TRBV18 | TGTGCCAGCTCACCCGGCGCAGGCGGCAATCAGCCCCAGCATTTT | CASSPGAGGNQPQHF